This TCR beta chain was documented in a study of T cells in localized non-small cell lung cancer. The germline V gene encodes CDR1 SGHNT and CDR2 YENEEA. The CDR3 length is 17 residues. The trim removed 4 bases at V and 4 bases at J, leaving 10 bases unmatched. Concerning this clone: Its matching antigen is unknown.

Points from the study as a whole: Uninvolved neighboring lung showed the greatest T cell clonality, exceeding tumor.

Profiled with immunoSEQ multiplex PCR; TCRdb holds only in-frame clones, not every one. The data contain 1,200 or so clones, about 24% of them singletons. This receptor was taken from a male donor at least 60 years old with stage I lung adenocarcinoma. The sequenced sample was lung tumor tissue, obtained before any cancer treatment. The J gene is TRBJ2-7, the V gene TRBV11-3; TRBD2 aligns across 13 bases. The CDR3 DNA is TGTGCCAGCAGCTCCGAAAGACTAGCGGGAGGACTTTACGAGCAGTACGTC. Translating it yields CASSSERLAGGLYEQYV.